A selection of T cell receptor beta chains follows, all from one sample in a study of blood T cell repertoires in COVID-19. Some clones are missing from TCRdb's copy, which holds only in-frame ones; the method was immunoSEQ multiplex PCR. The repertoire includes 100,000 to 150,000 clones, more than 70% of them detected once, and 1.2% sits in the top ten. Sequenced material: peripheral blood. The receptors originated from a woman aged 80 or over with acute or convalescent COVID-19. The CDR3 runs from the conserved cysteine through the conserved F or W. Fields, in order: D gene, V gene, CDR3 length, clone size, J gene, CDR3 protein, CDR3 DNA. The D gene is left open where the match is weak. The listing skips clone size in some rows; elsewhere it reads once, few, many or a size class.

D: TRBD2; V: TRBV9; length: 17; size: once; J: TRBJ2-1; CDR3: CASSPAVLAGVANEQFF; DNA: TGTGCCAGCAGCCCAGCTGTCCTAGCGGGAGTCGCCAATGAGCAGTTCTTC
D: .; V: TRBV7-9; length: 13; size: .; J: TRBJ1-5; CDR3: CASSLGLNQPQHF; DNA: TGTGCCAGCAGCTTAGGACTCAATCAGCCCCAGCATTTT
D: .; V: TRBV24-1; length: 13; size: .; J: TRBJ1-5; CDR3: CATSKRKSQPQHF; DNA: TGTGCCACCAGTAAGAGAAAGAGTCAGCCCCAGCATTTT
D: .; V: TRBV10-1; length: 13; size: .; J: TRBJ1-1; CDR3: CASSEGLAGGVLF; DNA: TGCGCCAGCAGTGAGGGACTAGCGGGAGGAGTACTCTTT
D: .; V: TRBV6-5; length: 15; size: .; J: TRBJ1-2; CDR3: CASSYSWTANYGYTF; DNA: TGTGCCAGCAGTTACTCATGGACAGCTAACTATGGCTACACCTTC
D: .; V: TRBV5-1; length: 13; size: .; J: TRBJ1-6; CDR3: CASSSLANSPLHF; DNA: TGCGCCAGCAGTTCCTTAGCTAATTCACCCCTCCACTTT
D: TRBD1; V: TRBV5-8; length: 16; size: .; J: TRBJ1-2; CDR3: CASSLRTGSAPLGYTF; DNA: TGTGCCAGCAGCTTGAGGACAGGGTCAGCCCCTCTTGGCTACACCTTC
D: TRBD1; V: TRBV12-3/TRBV12-4; length: 13; size: once; J: TRBJ1-3; CDR3: CASRIGGGNTIYF; DNA: TGTGCCAGCAGGATAGGGGGCGGAAACACCATATATTTT
D: TRBD2; V: TRBV4-2; length: 16; size: .; J: TRBJ2-1; CDR3: CASSKSPGLIYNEQFF; DNA: TGTGCCAGCAGCAAATCACCGGGACTAATATACAATGAGCAGTTCTTC
D: .; V: TRBV18; length: 15; size: .; J: TRBJ2-6; CDR3: CASSPASRGANVLTF; DNA: TGTGCCAGCTCACCGGCCTCCCGAGGGGCCAACGTCCTGACTTTC
D: TRBD1; V: TRBV6-5; length: 13; size: .; J: TRBJ1-2; CDR3: CASKRTGDYGYTF; DNA: TGTGCCAGCAAACGGACAGGGGACTATGGCTACACCTTC
D: .; V: TRBV29-1; length: 13; size: .; J: TRBJ2-3; CDR3: CSVGAGEVDTQYF; DNA: TGCAGCGTTGGAGCCGGAGAGGTAGATACGCAGTATTTT
D: .; V: TRBV10-3; length: 11; size: .; J: TRBJ2-7; CDR3: CAISGDYEQYF; DNA: TGTGCCATCAGCGGGGATTACGAGCAGTACTTC
D: TRBD1; V: TRBV24-1; length: 15; size: .; J: TRBJ2-2; CDR3: CATSQTGGMTGELFF; DNA: TGTGCCACCAGCCAGACAGGGGGGATGACCGGGGAGCTGTTTTTT
D: .; V: TRBV2; length: 13; size: .; J: TRBJ1-2; CDR3: CASRTENNYGYTF; DNA: TGTGCCAGCCGGACAGAGAATAACTATGGCTACACCTTC
D: TRBD1; V: TRBV2; length: 14; size: once; J: TRBJ1-5; CDR3: CASRTTGTDQPQHF; DNA: TGTGCCAGCAGGACCACAGGGACAGATCAGCCCCAGCATTTT
D: TRBD1; V: TRBV7-3; length: 14; size: .; J: TRBJ1-2; CDR3: CASSRGDRGYGYTF; DNA: TGTGCCAGCAGCCGCGGGGACAGGGGGTATGGCTACACCTTC
D: TRBD2; V: TRBV19; length: 18; size: once; J: TRBJ2-7; CDR3: CASSIEGTSGSPPYEQYF; DNA: TGTGCCAGTAGTATAGAGGGGACTAGCGGGAGCCCTCCCTACGAGCAGTACTTC
D: TRBD1; V: TRBV5-1; length: 14; size: .; J: TRBJ2-3; CDR3: CASSAGTEGDTQYF; DNA: TGCGCCAGCAGCGCTGGGACAGAGGGAGATACGCAGTATTTT
D: .; V: TRBV11-2; length: 13; size: once; J: TRBJ1-1; CDR3: CASSLDRATEAFF; DNA: TGTGCCAGCAGCTTAGACAGGGCGACTGAAGCTTTCTTT
D: .; V: TRBV19; length: 14; size: .; J: TRBJ1-2; CDR3: CASRVRQANYGYTF; DNA: TGTGCCAGTAGAGTTAGACAGGCTAACTATGGCTACACCTTC
D: .; V: TRBV12-3/TRBV12-4; length: 11; size: once; J: TRBJ1-1; CDR3: CASRRGITAFF; DNA: TGTGCCAGCAGGCGGGGGATTACAGCTTTCTTT
D: .; V: TRBV7-2; length: 13; size: .; J: TRBJ2-7; CDR3: CASSESTAYEQYF; DNA: TGTGCCAGCAGCGAGAGCACGGCCTACGAGCAGTACTTC
D: .; V: TRBV5-6; length: 16; size: .; J: TRBJ1-1; CDR3: CASTPEPTGMSTEAFF; DNA: TGTGCCAGCACCCCGGAACCTACAGGTATGAGCACTGAAGCTTTCTTT
D: TRBD1; V: TRBV19; length: 14; size: .; J: TRBJ1-2; CDR3: CASMTGQGYRGYTF; DNA: TGTGCCAGTATGACGGGACAGGGGTATCGGGGCTACACCTTC
D: .; V: TRBV6-5; length: 15; size: .; J: TRBJ2-7; CDR3: CASRGATVGTYEQYF; DNA: TGTGCCAGCAGAGGGGCGACGGTTGGGACCTACGAGCAGTACTTC